This T cell receptor (beta chain) was retrieved from a study of tumor-infiltrating lymphocytes in primary liver carcinoma (TCRdb year 2017). A note on the overall study: Between November 2015 and March 2016, several patients in China with histopathologically diagnosed primary liver carcinoma had their tumors surgically resected. Of the five patients, three men and two women aged 30 to 69 years, four had hepatocellular carcinoma and one had combined HCC and intrahepatic cholangiocarcinoma. The five patients had tumors staged T1-T3 N0M0, with maximum diameters ranging from roughly 4.2 to 10 cm. Samples yielded roughly 3.65 to 7.5 million productive TCRbeta reads; read depth did not differ significantly between tissue types. TCRbeta repertoire sequencing, expression microarrays and whole-exome sequencing were combined in the study across five regions of each liver tumor, with adjacent normal tissue and blood also included. A total of about 35 specimens from 5 patients, comprising about 25 tumor regions, 5 adjacent noncancerous liver tissues and 5 peripheral blood samples, were covered by TCRbeta repertoire sequencing. Technical replicate repertoires showed high reproducibility, with mean shared-clone rates about 0.91 and correlation coefficients above 0.98. What the study reported, not specific to this receptor: Since the samples were bulk and unsorted, there was no way to compare CD4+ and CD8+ T cell repertoires. Consistent with antigen-driven expansion, pairs of tumor regions showed higher repertoire overlap (mean about 36%) than either tumor-adjacent pairs (around 17%) or tumor-blood pairs (approximately 14%). The study included only four to six patients, and the authors note findings should be validated in a larger study. Because sequencing covered only the TCR beta chain and unpaired alpha chains were not captured, true repertoire diversity is likely underestimated. A significantly larger repertoire fraction was made up by the top 250 clones in tumors than in blood (p = 0.039).

Using a constant-region primer and ProtoScript II reverse transcriptase, TCRbeta-specific cDNA was reverse-transcribed from roughly 460 ng total RNA. TCRbeta libraries were built with three nested multiplex PCR rounds, a slightly modified ARM-PCR procedure. Multiplex TRBV1-TRBV30 forward primers and a Cbeta reverse primer were used in the first two PCR rounds, each of which was run for approximately 9 cycles. A final 25-cycle PCR with Deep VentR polymerase added sample barcodes and Illumina adapters. Before sequencing, amplicons of 200-500 bp were gel-purified using a QIAquick gel extraction kit. An Illumina HiSeq 2500 was used to sequence the TCRbeta amplicons with 250-bp paired-end reads. On the study's bioinformatics: To recover full CDR3 sequences, reads were quality-trimmed using Trimmomatic v0.33 and paired reads were then merged using FLASH v1.2.11. V, D and J germline segments were assigned to the rearranged TCRbeta sequences using MiGEC v1.2.1b. Clonotype statistics and Shannon-Wiener diversity indices were computed with VDJtools v1.0.0. To reduce sampling bias, subsequent analyses other than the diversity analysis used only the 250 most abundant clonotypes in each sample. TCRdb's own reprocessing of the public reads used fastp at Q25 and MiXCR and kept productive beta chains. Every CDR3 protein is listed once, alongside the most common genes and DNA of its rows. The authors' filters were not applied to this entry. The sample yields 300,000 to 350,000 distinct CDR3 sequences; about two thirds were counted once. The ten largest clones represent 5.5% to 7% of the sample.

TRIzol reagent was used to extract blood RNA from unsorted whole blood, while the DNeasy Blood & Tissue kit provided the germline DNA. Chronic HBV infection was present in the patients, and the patients were treatment-naive at sampling. About 3.7 milliliters of peripheral blood were collected into K2EDTA tubes before surgery. Remarks on this clonotype: It has no known antigen specificity. There are no base qualities to consult, and no much larger clone falls within one base.

CDR3 length: 19 amino acids, cysteine to phenylalanine. The read is trimmed to its CDR3 DNA, 57 bases read in frame from base 1. V trim: 3 bases; J trim: 3 bases; unmatched bases: 18. From a lookup of the germline V gene (reference sequence), CDR1 and CDR2 are MNHNY and SVGAGI. The receptor comes from a man aged 35-49 years with primary liver carcinoma and hepatitis B virus infection. The chain uses TRBV6-6 and TRBJ2-7, with TRBD2 identical over 9 junction bases. The sample was peripheral blood. The CDR3 sequence is CASSYGRGRALPKVYEQYF. The DNA reads as follows: TGTGCCAGCAGTTATGGCCGCGGGAGGGCCCTTCCTAAGGTCTACGAGCAGTACTTC.